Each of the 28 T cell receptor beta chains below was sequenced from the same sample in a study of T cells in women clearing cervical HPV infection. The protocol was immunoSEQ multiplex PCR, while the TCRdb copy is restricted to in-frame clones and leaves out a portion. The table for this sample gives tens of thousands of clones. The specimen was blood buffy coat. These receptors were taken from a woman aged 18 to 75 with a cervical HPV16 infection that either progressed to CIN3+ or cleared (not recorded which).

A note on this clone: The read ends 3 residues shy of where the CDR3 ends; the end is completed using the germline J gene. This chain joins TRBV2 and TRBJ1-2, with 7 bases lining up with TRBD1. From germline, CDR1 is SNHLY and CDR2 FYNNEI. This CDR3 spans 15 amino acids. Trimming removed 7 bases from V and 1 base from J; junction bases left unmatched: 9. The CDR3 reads CASNRQGGINYGYTF. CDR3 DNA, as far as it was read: TGTGCCAGCAACCGACAGGGTGGAATTAACTATGGC.

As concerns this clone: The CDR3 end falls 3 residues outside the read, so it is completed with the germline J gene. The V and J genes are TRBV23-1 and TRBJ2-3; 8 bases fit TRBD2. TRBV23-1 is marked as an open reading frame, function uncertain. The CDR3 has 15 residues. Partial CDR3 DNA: TGCGCCAGCCCGGGAGGGGCATCGGGCAATCAGCCG. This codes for CASPGGASGNQP. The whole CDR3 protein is CASPGGASGNQPQYF.

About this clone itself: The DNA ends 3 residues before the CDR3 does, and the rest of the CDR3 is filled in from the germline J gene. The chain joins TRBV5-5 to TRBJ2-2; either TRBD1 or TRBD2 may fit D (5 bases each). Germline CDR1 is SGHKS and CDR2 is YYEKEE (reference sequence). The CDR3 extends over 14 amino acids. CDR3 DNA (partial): TGTGCCAGCAGCCAAGAGGGTGGGGCCAACGTG. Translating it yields CASSQEGGANV. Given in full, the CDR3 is CASSQEGGANVLFF.

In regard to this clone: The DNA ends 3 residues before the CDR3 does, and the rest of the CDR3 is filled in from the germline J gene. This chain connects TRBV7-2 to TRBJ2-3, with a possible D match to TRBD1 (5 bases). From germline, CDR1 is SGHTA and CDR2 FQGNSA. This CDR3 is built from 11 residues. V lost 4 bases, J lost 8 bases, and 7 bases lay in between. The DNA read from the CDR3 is TGTGCCAGCAGCTCCAGGGTTACG. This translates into CASSSRVT. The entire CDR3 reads CASSSRVTQYF.

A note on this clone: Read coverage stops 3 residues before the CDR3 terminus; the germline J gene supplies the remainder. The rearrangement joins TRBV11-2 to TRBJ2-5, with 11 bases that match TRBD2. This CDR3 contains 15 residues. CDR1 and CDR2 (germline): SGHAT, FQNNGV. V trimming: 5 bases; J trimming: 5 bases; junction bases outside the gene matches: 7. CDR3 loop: CASSDQLAGEETQYF. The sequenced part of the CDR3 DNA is TGTGCCAGCAGCGACCAACTAGCGGGGGAGGAGACC. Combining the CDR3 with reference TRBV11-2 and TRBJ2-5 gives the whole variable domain EAGVAQSPRYKIIEKRQSVAFWCNPISGHATLYWYQQILGQGPKLLIQFQNNGVVDDSQLPKDRFSAERLKGVDSTLKIQPAKLEDSAVYLCASSDQLAGEETQYFGPGTRLLVL.

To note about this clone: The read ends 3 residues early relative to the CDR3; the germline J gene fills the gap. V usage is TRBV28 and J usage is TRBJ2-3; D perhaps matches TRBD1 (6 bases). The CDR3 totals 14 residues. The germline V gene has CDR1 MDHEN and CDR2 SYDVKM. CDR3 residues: CASSWQGSNQPQYF. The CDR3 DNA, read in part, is TGTGCCAGCAGTTGGCAGGGGTCTAATCAGCCG.

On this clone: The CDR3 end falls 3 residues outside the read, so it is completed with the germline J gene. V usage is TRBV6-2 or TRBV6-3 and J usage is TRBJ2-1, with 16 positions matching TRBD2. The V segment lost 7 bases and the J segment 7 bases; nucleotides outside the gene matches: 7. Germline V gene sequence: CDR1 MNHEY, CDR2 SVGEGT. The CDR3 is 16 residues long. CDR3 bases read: TGTGCCAGCAAACAGGGACTAGCGGGAGGGTTAAATGAG. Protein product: CASKQGLAGGLNE. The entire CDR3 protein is CASKQGLAGGLNEQFF.

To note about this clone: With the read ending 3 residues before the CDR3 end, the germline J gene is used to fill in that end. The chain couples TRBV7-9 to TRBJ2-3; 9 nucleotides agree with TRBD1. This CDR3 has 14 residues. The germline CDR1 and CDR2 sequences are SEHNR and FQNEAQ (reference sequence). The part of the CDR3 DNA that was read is TGTGCCAGCAGCTCCCCGGGACAGGGCCAGCCG. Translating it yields CASSSPGQGQP. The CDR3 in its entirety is CASSSPGQGQPQYF.

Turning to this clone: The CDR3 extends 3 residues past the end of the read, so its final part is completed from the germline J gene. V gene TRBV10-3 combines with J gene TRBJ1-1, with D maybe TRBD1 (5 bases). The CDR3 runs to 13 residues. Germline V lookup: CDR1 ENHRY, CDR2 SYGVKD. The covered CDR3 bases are TGTGCCATCAGTGGGACAAGGCCCATGTCA. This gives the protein CAISGTRPMS. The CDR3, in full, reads CAISGTRPMSAFF.

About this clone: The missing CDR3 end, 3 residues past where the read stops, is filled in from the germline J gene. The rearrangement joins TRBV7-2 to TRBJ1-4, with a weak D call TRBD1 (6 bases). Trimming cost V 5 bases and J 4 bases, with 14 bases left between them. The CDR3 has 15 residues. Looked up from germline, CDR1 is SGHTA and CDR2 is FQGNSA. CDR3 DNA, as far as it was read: TGTGCCAGCAGCAAACAGGGTCCCGTTAATGAAAAA. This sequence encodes CASSKQGPVNEK. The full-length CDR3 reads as CASSKQGPVNEKLFF. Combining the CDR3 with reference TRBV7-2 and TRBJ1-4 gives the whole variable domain GAGVSQSPSNKVTEKGKDVELRCDPISGHTALYWYRQSLGQGLEFLIYFQGNSAPDKSGLPSDRFSAERTGGSVSTLTIQRTQQEDSAVYLCASSKQGPVNEKLFFGSGTQLSVL.

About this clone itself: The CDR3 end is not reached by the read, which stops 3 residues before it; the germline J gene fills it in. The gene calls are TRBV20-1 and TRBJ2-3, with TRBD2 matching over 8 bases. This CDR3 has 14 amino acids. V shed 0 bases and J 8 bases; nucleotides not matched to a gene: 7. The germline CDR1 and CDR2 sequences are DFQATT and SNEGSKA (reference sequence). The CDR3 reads CSARDPLAGLTQYF. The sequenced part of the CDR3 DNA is TGCAGTGCTAGAGATCCCCTAGCGGGCCTTACG.

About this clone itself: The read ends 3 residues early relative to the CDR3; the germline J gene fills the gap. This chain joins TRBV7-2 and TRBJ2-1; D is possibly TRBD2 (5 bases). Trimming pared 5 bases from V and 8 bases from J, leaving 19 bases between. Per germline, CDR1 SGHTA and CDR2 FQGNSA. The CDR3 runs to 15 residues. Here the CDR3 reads CASSLRSGSKDEQFF. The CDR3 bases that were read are TGTGCCAGCAGCCTCCGTTCGGGGTCTAAGGATGAG.

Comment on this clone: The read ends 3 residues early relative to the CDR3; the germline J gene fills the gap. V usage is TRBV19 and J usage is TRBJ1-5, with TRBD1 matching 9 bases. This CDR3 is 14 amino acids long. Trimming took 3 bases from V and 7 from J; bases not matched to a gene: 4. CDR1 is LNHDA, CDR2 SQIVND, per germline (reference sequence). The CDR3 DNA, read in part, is TGTGCCAGTAGTATCCCCACAGGGGGCCAGCCC. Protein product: CASSIPTGGQP. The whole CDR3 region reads CASSIPTGGQPQHF.

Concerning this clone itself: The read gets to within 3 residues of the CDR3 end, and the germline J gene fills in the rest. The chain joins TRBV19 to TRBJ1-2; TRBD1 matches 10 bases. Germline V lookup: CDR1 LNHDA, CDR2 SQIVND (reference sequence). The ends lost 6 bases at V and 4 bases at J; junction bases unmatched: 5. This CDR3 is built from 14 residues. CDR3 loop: CASSGDRGTYGYTF. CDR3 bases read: TGTGCCAGTAGCGGGGACAGGGGAACCTATGGC.

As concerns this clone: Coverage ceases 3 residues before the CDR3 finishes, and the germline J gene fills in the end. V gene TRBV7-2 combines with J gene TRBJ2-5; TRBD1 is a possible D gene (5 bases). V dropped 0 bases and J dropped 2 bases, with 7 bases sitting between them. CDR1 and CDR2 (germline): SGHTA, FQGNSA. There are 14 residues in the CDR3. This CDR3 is CASSLAAGQETQYF. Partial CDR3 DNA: TGTGCCAGCAGCTTAGCGGCAGGGCAAGAGACC.

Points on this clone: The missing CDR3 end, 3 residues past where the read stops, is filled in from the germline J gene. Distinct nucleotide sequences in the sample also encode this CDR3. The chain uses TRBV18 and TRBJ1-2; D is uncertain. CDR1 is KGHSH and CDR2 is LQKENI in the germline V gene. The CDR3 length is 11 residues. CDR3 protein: CASSLSYDYTF. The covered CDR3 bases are TGTGCCAGCTCACTGTCCTACGAC.

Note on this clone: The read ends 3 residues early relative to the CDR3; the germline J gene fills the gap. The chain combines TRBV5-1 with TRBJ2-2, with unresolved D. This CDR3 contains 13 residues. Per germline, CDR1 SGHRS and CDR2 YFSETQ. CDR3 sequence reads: CASSLGYNSPLFF. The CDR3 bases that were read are TGCGCCAGCAGCTTAGGGTATAATTCACCG.

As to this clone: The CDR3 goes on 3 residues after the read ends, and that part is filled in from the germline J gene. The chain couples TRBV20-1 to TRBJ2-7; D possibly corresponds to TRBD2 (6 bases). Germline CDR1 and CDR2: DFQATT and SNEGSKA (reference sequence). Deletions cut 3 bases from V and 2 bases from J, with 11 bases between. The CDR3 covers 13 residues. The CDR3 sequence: CSARRGGPYEQYF. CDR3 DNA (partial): TGCAGTGCTAGGAGGGGAGGTCCCTACGAG.

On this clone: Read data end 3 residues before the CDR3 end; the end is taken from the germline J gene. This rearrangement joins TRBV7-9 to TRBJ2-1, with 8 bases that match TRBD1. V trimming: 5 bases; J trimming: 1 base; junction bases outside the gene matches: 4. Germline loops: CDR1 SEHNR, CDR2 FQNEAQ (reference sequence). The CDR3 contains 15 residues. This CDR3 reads CASSTGQGSYNEQFF. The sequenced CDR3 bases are TGTGCCAGCAGCACCGGACAGGGTTCCTACAATGAG.

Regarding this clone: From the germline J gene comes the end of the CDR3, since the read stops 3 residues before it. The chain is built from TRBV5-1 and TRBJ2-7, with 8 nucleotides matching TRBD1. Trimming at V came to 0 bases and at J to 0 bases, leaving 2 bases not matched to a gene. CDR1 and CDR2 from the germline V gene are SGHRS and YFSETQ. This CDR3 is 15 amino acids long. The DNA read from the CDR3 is TGCGCCAGCAGCTTGGGCCAGGGGGCCTCCTACGAG. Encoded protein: CASSLGQGASYE. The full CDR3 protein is CASSLGQGASYEQYF. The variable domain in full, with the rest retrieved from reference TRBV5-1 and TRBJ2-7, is KAGVTQTPRYLIKTRGQQVTLSCSPISGHRSVSWYQQTPGQGLQFLFEYFSETQRNKGNFPGRFSGRQFSNSRSEMNVSTLELGDSALYLCASSLGQGASYEQYFGPGTRLTVT.

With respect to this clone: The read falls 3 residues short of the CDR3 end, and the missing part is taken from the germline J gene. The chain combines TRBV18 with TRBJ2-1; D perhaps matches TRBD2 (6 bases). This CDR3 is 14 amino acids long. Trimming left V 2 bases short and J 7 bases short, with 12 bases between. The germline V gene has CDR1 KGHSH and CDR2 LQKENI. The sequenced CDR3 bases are TGTGCCAGCTCACCAGTGAGGGCGGGGAATGAG. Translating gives CASSPVRAGNE. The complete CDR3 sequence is CASSPVRAGNEQFF.

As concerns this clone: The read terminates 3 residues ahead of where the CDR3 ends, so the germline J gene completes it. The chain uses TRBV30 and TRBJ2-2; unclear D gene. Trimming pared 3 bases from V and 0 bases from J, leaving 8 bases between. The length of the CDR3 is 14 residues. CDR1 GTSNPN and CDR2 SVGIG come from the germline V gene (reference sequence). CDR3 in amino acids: CAWRLTANTGELFF. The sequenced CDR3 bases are TGTGCCTGGAGGTTAACAGCGAACACCGGGGAG.

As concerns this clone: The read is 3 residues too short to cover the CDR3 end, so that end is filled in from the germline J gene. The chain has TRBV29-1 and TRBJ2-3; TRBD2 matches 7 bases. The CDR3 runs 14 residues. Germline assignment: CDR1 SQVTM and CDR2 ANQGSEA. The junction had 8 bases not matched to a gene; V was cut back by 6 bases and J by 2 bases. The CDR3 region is CSVPPGLFTDTQYF. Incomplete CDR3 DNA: TGCAGCGTCCCCCCGGGACTATTCACAGATACG.

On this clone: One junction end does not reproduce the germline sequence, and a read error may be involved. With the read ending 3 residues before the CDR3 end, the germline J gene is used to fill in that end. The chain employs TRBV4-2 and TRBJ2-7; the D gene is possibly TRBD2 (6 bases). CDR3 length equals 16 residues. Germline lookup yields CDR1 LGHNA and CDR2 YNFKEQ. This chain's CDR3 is CASSQDWASASYEQYF. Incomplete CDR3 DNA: TGCGCCAGCAGCCAAGATTGGGCTAGCGCTTCCTACGAG.

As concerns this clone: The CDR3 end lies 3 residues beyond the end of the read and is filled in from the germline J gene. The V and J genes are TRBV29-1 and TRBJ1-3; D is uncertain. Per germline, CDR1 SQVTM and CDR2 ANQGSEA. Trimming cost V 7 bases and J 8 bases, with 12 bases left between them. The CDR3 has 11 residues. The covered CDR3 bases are TGCAGCGCAGGACTAAGCGACACC. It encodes CSAGLSDT. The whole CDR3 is CSAGLSDTIYF.

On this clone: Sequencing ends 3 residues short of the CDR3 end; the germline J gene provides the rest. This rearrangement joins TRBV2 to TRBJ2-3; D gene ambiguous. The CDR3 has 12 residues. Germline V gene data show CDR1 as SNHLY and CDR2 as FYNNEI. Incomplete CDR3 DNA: TGTGCCAGCAGTGGCGGCCGTGGTGCG. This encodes CASSGGRGA. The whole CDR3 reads CASSGGRGAQYF.

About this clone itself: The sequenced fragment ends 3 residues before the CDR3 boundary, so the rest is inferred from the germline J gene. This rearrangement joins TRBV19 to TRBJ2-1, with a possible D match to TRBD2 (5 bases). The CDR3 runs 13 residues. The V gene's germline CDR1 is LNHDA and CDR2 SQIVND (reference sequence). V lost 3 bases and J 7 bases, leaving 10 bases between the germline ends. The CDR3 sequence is CASSIPGENEQFF. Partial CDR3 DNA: TGTGCCAGTAGTATCCCCGGGGAAAATGAG.

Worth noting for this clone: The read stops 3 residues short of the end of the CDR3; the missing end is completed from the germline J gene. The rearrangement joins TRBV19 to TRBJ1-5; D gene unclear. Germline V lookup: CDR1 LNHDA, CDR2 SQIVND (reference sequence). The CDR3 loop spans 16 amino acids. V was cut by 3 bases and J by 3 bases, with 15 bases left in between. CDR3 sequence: CASSMLGTVNNQPQHF. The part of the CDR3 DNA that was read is TGTGCCAGTAGTATGCTGGGTACAGTCAACAATCAGCCC.